This is a list of T cell receptor beta chains from one sample in a study of blood T cell repertoires in COVID-19. TCRdb's copy holds only in-frame clones and misses some; the assay was immunoSEQ multiplex PCR. The sample carries approximately 130,000 clones, 75% to 85% recorded once. The sequenced sample consisted of peripheral blood. All receptors come from an elderly man with acute or convalescent COVID-19. CDR3s include the opening cysteine and the closing phenylalanine or tryptophan. D genes are given only for firm matches. Rows give clone size only sometimes, using once, few, many, or a class for an expanded clone.

CDR3 length: 16; D gene: NA; V gene: TRBV5-4; J gene: TRBJ2-1; clone size: NA; CDR3 protein: CASSPQGPGTYNEQFF; CDR3 DNA: TGTGCCAGCAGTCCACAGGGACCGGGGACCTACAATGAGCAGTTCTTC
CDR3 length: 16; D gene: TRBD1; V gene: TRBV7-2; J gene: TRBJ2-1; clone size: NA; CDR3 protein: CASSPQQGVVYNEQFF; CDR3 DNA: TGTGCCAGCAGCCCGCAACAGGGGGTCGTGTACAATGAGCAGTTCTTC
CDR3 length: 14; D gene: TRBD1; V gene: TRBV20-1; J gene: TRBJ2-7; clone size: NA; CDR3 protein: CSASKRQGDYEQYF; CDR3 DNA: TGCAGTGCTAGTAAGAGACAGGGAGACTACGAGCAGTACTTC
CDR3 length: 15; D gene: TRBD1; V gene: TRBV2; J gene: TRBJ1-4; clone size: NA; CDR3 protein: CASSGRQGAYEKLFF; CDR3 DNA: TGTGCCAGCAGTGGGAGACAGGGGGCTTATGAAAAACTGTTTTTT
CDR3 length: 14; D gene: NA; V gene: TRBV5-1; J gene: TRBJ2-7; clone size: NA; CDR3 protein: CASSPDSPSYEQYF; CDR3 DNA: TGCGCCAGCAGCCCGGACAGTCCGTCCTACGAGCAGTACTTC
CDR3 length: 14; D gene: TRBD1; V gene: TRBV30; J gene: TRBJ1-2; clone size: NA; CDR3 protein: CAWTPTGSYYGYTF; CDR3 DNA: TGTGCCTGGACCCCGACAGGGAGCTACTATGGCTACACCTTC
CDR3 length: 13; D gene: NA; V gene: TRBV10-3; J gene: TRBJ1-2; clone size: NA; CDR3 protein: CAINPGQDYGYTF; CDR3 DNA: TGTGCCATCAACCCTGGACAAGACTATGGCTACACCTTC
CDR3 length: 15; D gene: TRBD1; V gene: TRBV19; J gene: TRBJ1-2; clone size: NA; CDR3 protein: CASSMVTGAGYGYTF; CDR3 DNA: TGTGCCAGTAGTATGGTGACAGGGGCGGGGTATGGCTACACCTTC
CDR3 length: 14; D gene: NA; V gene: TRBV7-9; J gene: TRBJ2-2; clone size: few; CDR3 protein: CASSSRGGTGELFF; CDR3 DNA: TGTGCCAGCAGCTCCCGAGGGGGCACCGGGGAGCTGTTTTTT
CDR3 length: 15; D gene: NA; V gene: TRBV28; J gene: TRBJ1-5; clone size: few; CDR3 protein: CASSNLQGGGQPQHF; CDR3 DNA: TGTGCCAGCAGTAACCTTCAGGGAGGTGGTCAGCCCCAGCATTTT
CDR3 length: 13; D gene: NA; V gene: TRBV30; J gene: TRBJ2-7; clone size: NA; CDR3 protein: CAWSPTGYDGQYF; CDR3 DNA: TGTGCCTGGAGTCCAACCGGTTATGATGGGCAGTACTTC
CDR3 length: 16; D gene: TRBD1; V gene: TRBV5-1; J gene: TRBJ2-3; clone size: NA; CDR3 protein: CASSSGQGRRGDTQYF; CDR3 DNA: TGCGCCAGCAGCTCAGGACAGGGCCGGAGGGGAGATACGCAGTATTTT
CDR3 length: 13; D gene: NA; V gene: TRBV6-2/TRBV6-3; J gene: TRBJ1-2; clone size: NA; CDR3 protein: CASSATEGFGYTF; CDR3 DNA: TGTGCCAGCAGTGCGACGGAGGGCTTTGGCTACACCTTC
CDR3 length: 16; D gene: TRBD1; V gene: TRBV2; J gene: TRBJ2-7; clone size: NA; CDR3 protein: CASTREGTATSREQYF; CDR3 DNA: TGTGCCAGCACCCGCGAGGGGACAGCCACCAGTCGAGAGCAGTACTTC
CDR3 length: 14; D gene: NA; V gene: TRBV3-1/TRBV3-2; J gene: TRBJ1-1; clone size: NA; CDR3 protein: CASSQVGGDTEAFF; CDR3 DNA: TGTGCCAGCAGCCAAGTAGGAGGGGACACTGAAGCTTTCTTT
CDR3 length: 16; D gene: NA; V gene: TRBV18; J gene: TRBJ2-1; clone size: NA; CDR3 protein: CASSPVRQKSYNEQFF; CDR3 DNA: TGTGCCAGCTCACCCGTAAGACAGAAATCCTACAATGAGCAGTTCTTC
CDR3 length: 14; D gene: TRBD1; V gene: TRBV7-9; J gene: TRBJ1-5; clone size: NA; CDR3 protein: CASSLTGEYQPQHF; CDR3 DNA: TGTGCCAGCAGCTTGACAGGGGAATATCAGCCCCAGCATTTT
CDR3 length: 13; D gene: TRBD2; V gene: TRBV12-3/TRBV12-4; J gene: TRBJ2-3; clone size: many; CDR3 protein: CACSSGGRDTQYF; CDR3 DNA: TGTGCCTGCTCGTCGGGGGGGCGGGATACGCAGTATTTT
CDR3 length: 14; D gene: NA; V gene: TRBV19; J gene: TRBJ1-4; clone size: NA; CDR3 protein: CASSQQETNEKLFF; CDR3 DNA: TGTGCCAGTAGTCAACAGGAGACTAATGAAAAACTGTTTTTT
CDR3 length: 13; D gene: NA; V gene: TRBV19; J gene: TRBJ1-5; clone size: few; CDR3 protein: CASSIEGEKPQHF; CDR3 DNA: TGTGCCAGTAGTATAGAAGGGGAAAAGCCCCAGCATTTT
CDR3 length: 13; D gene: NA; V gene: TRBV18; J gene: TRBJ2-7; clone size: NA; CDR3 protein: CASSLPGTVEQYF; CDR3 DNA: TGTGCCAGCTCCTTACCTGGCACAGTCGAGCAGTACTTC
CDR3 length: 16; D gene: TRBD2; V gene: TRBV9; J gene: TRBJ2-2; clone size: NA; CDR3 protein: CASSVTGTSSTGELFF; CDR3 DNA: TGTGCCAGCAGCGTGACCGGGACTAGTTCCACCGGGGAGCTGTTTTTT
CDR3 length: 16; D gene: TRBD1; V gene: TRBV7-6; J gene: TRBJ1-3; clone size: NA; CDR3 protein: CASSLGPAGGGNTIYF; CDR3 DNA: TGTGCCAGCAGCTTAGGACCCGCAGGGGGAGGAAACACCATATATTTT
CDR3 length: 13; D gene: TRBD2; V gene: TRBV2; J gene: TRBJ2-2; clone size: once; CDR3 protein: CASSARGAGELFF; CDR3 DNA: TGTGCCAGCAGTGCCCGGGGGGCCGGGGAGCTGTTTTTT
CDR3 length: 16; D gene: NA; V gene: TRBV5-4; J gene: TRBJ2-6; clone size: NA; CDR3 protein: CASSLPGSAGANVLTF; CDR3 DNA: TGTGCCAGCAGCTTACCCGGGTCTGCTGGGGCCAACGTCCTGACTTTC
CDR3 length: 15; D gene: TRBD1; V gene: TRBV10-2; J gene: TRBJ2-7; clone size: NA; CDR3 protein: CASRVWGQGAYEQYF; CDR3 DNA: TGCGCCAGCAGGGTATGGGGACAGGGGGCTTACGAGCAGTACTTC
CDR3 length: 13; D gene: NA; V gene: TRBV12-3/TRBV12-4; J gene: TRBJ1-5; clone size: NA; CDR3 protein: CASSLDGGQPQHF; CDR3 DNA: TGTGCCAGCAGTTTAGACGGGGGTCAGCCCCAGCATTTT
CDR3 length: 14; D gene: NA; V gene: TRBV5-4; J gene: TRBJ1-1; clone size: NA; CDR3 protein: CASSIGRGNTEAFF; CDR3 DNA: TGTGCCAGCAGTATAGGTAGGGGGAACACTGAAGCTTTCTTT
CDR3 length: 13; D gene: TRBD1; V gene: TRBV11-1; J gene: TRBJ1-2; clone size: few; CDR3 protein: CASRPLGGNGYTF; CDR3 DNA: TGTGCCAGCAGGCCCTTAGGGGGCAATGGCTACACCTTC
CDR3 length: 16; D gene: NA; V gene: TRBV4-2; J gene: TRBJ2-5; clone size: NA; CDR3 protein: CASSPKGGASSETQYF; CDR3 DNA: TGTGCCAGCAGCCCTAAAGGGGGGGCCTCGTCCGAGACCCAGTACTTC
CDR3 length: 15; D gene: NA; V gene: TRBV3-1/TRBV3-2; J gene: TRBJ1-6; clone size: NA; CDR3 protein: CASSYTGTFNSPLHF; CDR3 DNA: TGTGCCAGCAGCTACACAGGGACCTTCAATTCACCCCTCCACTTT
CDR3 length: 14; D gene: NA; V gene: TRBV11-2; J gene: TRBJ1-6; clone size: NA; CDR3 protein: CASSFTGPNSPLHF; CDR3 DNA: TGTGCCAGCAGCTTTACAGGGCCTAACTCACCCCTCCACTTT
CDR3 length: 14; D gene: NA; V gene: TRBV14; J gene: TRBJ2-7; clone size: few; CDR3 protein: CASRRGQGTYEQYF; CDR3 DNA: TGTGCCAGCAGGAGGGGTCAGGGGACCTACGAGCAGTACTTC
CDR3 length: 13; D gene: TRBD1; V gene: TRBV19; J gene: TRBJ2-5; clone size: NA; CDR3 protein: CASTRDRGETQYF; CDR3 DNA: TGTGCCTCAACACGGGACAGGGGAGAGACCCAGTACTTC
CDR3 length: 13; D gene: NA; V gene: TRBV15; J gene: TRBJ2-7; clone size: NA; CDR3 protein: CATSRDSSYEQYF; CDR3 DNA: TGTGCCACCAGCAGAGACAGCTCCTACGAGCAGTACTTC
CDR3 length: 15; D gene: NA; V gene: TRBV18; J gene: TRBJ2-5; clone size: NA; CDR3 protein: CASSRTQQIQETQYF; CDR3 DNA: TGTGCCAGCTCACGGACTCAGCAGATACAAGAGACCCAGTACTTC
CDR3 length: 17; D gene: TRBD1; V gene: TRBV2; J gene: TRBJ2-3; clone size: once; CDR3 protein: CASSRRTGGIPTDTQYF; CDR3 DNA: TGTGCCAGCAGTCGCCGTACAGGGGGCATTCCCACAGATACGCAGTATTTT
CDR3 length: 15; D gene: TRBD1; V gene: TRBV2; J gene: TRBJ2-3; clone size: once; CDR3 protein: CASRWRTGRTDTQYF; CDR3 DNA: TGTGCCAGCAGGTGGCGGACAGGGAGGACGGATACGCAGTATTTT
CDR3 length: 15; D gene: TRBD1; V gene: TRBV5-4; J gene: TRBJ1-1; clone size: NA; CDR3 protein: CASSANTGGNTEAFF; CDR3 DNA: TGTGCCAGCAGCGCAAATACAGGGGGGAACACTGAAGCTTTCTTT
CDR3 length: 13; D gene: NA; V gene: TRBV27; J gene: TRBJ1-1; clone size: NA; CDR3 protein: CASSPQRNTEAFF; CDR3 DNA: TGTGCCAGCAGTCCACAGAGGAACACTGAAGCTTTCTTT
CDR3 length: 12; D gene: TRBD1; V gene: TRBV12-3/TRBV12-4; J gene: TRBJ1-2; clone size: NA; CDR3 protein: CASRGDRVGYTF; CDR3 DNA: TGTGCCAGCAGAGGGGACAGGGTCGGCTACACCTTC
CDR3 length: 13; D gene: NA; V gene: TRBV4-2; J gene: TRBJ1-2; clone size: NA; CDR3 protein: CASSQMGQEGYTF; CDR3 DNA: TGTGCCAGCAGCCAAATGGGGCAGGAGGGCTACACCTTC
CDR3 length: 14; D gene: TRBD2; V gene: TRBV5-4; J gene: TRBJ2-1; clone size: few; CDR3 protein: CASSFGTSVDEQFF; CDR3 DNA: TGTGCCAGCAGCTTTGGAACTAGCGTCGATGAGCAGTTCTTC
CDR3 length: 16; D gene: NA; V gene: TRBV5-6; J gene: TRBJ2-2; clone size: once; CDR3 protein: CASSLFSHRFTGELFF; CDR3 DNA: TGTGCCAGCAGCTTGTTCTCTCACAGGTTCACCGGGGAGCTGTTTTTT
CDR3 length: 14; D gene: TRBD1; V gene: TRBV6-5; J gene: TRBJ1-5; clone size: once; CDR3 protein: CASRSQGAGQPQHF; CDR3 DNA: TGTGCCAGCAGATCACAGGGGGCCGGGCAGCCCCAGCATTTT
CDR3 length: 14; D gene: NA; V gene: TRBV7-8; J gene: TRBJ2-7; clone size: NA; CDR3 protein: CASSERGLLYEQYF; CDR3 DNA: TGTGCCAGCAGCGAACGGGGACTTCTCTACGAGCAGTACTTC
CDR3 length: 15; D gene: TRBD1; V gene: TRBV14; J gene: TRBJ1-2; clone size: NA; CDR3 protein: CASSPPGTGVYGYTF; CDR3 DNA: TGTGCCAGCAGCCCCCCAGGGACAGGGGTGTATGGCTACACCTTC
CDR3 length: 13; D gene: NA; V gene: TRBV7-7; J gene: TRBJ2-2; clone size: NA; CDR3 protein: CASSLSGAGELFF; CDR3 DNA: TGTGCTAGCAGCTTATCCGGGGCCGGGGAGCTGTTTTTT
CDR3 length: 15; D gene: NA; V gene: TRBV4-2; J gene: TRBJ1-3; clone size: few; CDR3 protein: CASSQEGGVGNTIYF; CDR3 DNA: TGTGCCAGCAGCCAAGAAGGCGGCGTTGGAAACACCATATATTTT
CDR3 length: 14; D gene: NA; V gene: TRBV5-1; J gene: TRBJ1-6; clone size: few; CDR3 protein: CASSLDDRNSPLHF; CDR3 DNA: TGCGCCAGCAGCTTGGATGACAGAAATTCACCCCTCCACTTT
CDR3 length: 13; D gene: NA; V gene: TRBV12-3/TRBV12-4; J gene: TRBJ1-1; clone size: NA; CDR3 protein: CASSLMRNTEAFF; CDR3 DNA: TGTGCCAGCAGTTTAATGAGGAACACTGAAGCTTTCTTT
CDR3 length: 14; D gene: NA; V gene: TRBV4-1; J gene: TRBJ1-3; clone size: few; CDR3 protein: CASSQGLLGNTIYF; CDR3 DNA: TGCGCCAGCAGCCAAGGACTGCTAGGAAACACCATATATTTT
CDR3 length: 19; D gene: TRBD1; V gene: TRBV18; J gene: TRBJ1-3; clone size: NA; CDR3 protein: CASSLQTGGLTLSGNTIYF; CDR3 DNA: TGTGCCAGCTCTCTCCAGACAGGGGGCCTAACACTCTCTGGAAACACCATATATTTT
CDR3 length: 13; D gene: TRBD1; V gene: TRBV9; J gene: TRBJ2-5; clone size: NA; CDR3 protein: CASSVAGGETQYF; CDR3 DNA: TGTGCCAGCAGCGTAGCAGGGGGTGAGACCCAGTACTTC
CDR3 length: 12; D gene: NA; V gene: TRBV6-5; J gene: TRBJ2-7; clone size: NA; CDR3 protein: CASKDYSYEQYF; CDR3 DNA: TGTGCCAGCAAGGACTATTCCTACGAGCAGTACTTC
CDR3 length: 16; D gene: TRBD1; V gene: TRBV2; J gene: TRBJ2-7; clone size: NA; CDR3 protein: CASSEVTGLASNEQYF; CDR3 DNA: TGTGCCAGCAGTGAGGTGACAGGGTTGGCTTCCAACGAGCAGTACTTC
CDR3 length: 13; D gene: NA; V gene: TRBV19; J gene: TRBJ2-1; clone size: NA; CDR3 protein: CASSSDRGNEQFF; CDR3 DNA: TGTGCCAGTAGCTCGGATCGGGGAAATGAGCAGTTCTTC
CDR3 length: 16; D gene: NA; V gene: TRBV14; J gene: TRBJ2-2; clone size: NA; CDR3 protein: CASSQVKPTNTGELFF; CDR3 DNA: TGTGCCAGCAGCCAAGTCAAACCTACGAACACCGGGGAGCTGTTTTTT
CDR3 length: 14; D gene: NA; V gene: TRBV6-2/TRBV6-3; J gene: TRBJ1-6; clone size: NA; CDR3 protein: CASSQLPGGSPLHF; CDR3 DNA: TGTGCCAGCAGTCAGCTCCCCGGGGGTTCACCCCTCCACTTT
CDR3 length: 15; D gene: TRBD2; V gene: TRBV10-1; J gene: TRBJ2-3; clone size: NA; CDR3 protein: CASSDSGGAGDTQYF; CDR3 DNA: TGCGCCAGCAGTGATAGCGGGGGGGCAGGAGATACGCAGTATTTT